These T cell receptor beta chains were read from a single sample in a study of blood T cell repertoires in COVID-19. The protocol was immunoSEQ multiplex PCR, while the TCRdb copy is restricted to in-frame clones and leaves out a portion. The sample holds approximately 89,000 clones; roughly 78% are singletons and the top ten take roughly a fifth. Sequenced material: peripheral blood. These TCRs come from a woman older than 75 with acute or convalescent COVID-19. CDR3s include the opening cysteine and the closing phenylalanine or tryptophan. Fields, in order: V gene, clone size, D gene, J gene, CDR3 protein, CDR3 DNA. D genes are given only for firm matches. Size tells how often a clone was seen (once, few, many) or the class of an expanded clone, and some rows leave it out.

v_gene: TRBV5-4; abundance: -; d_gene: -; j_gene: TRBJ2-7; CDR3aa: CASSSRTGSYEQYF; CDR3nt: TGTGCCAGCAGCTCCAGAACGGGTTCCTACGAGCAGTACTTC
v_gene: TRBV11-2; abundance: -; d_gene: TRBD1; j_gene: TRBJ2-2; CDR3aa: CASSQDRGRGTGELFF; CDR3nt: TGTGCCAGCAGCCAAGACAGGGGGCGCGGCACCGGGGAGCTGTTTTTT
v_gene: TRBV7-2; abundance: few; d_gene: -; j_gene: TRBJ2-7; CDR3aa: CASSLGPSSYEQYF; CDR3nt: TGTGCCAGCAGCTTAGGTCCCTCCTCCTACGAGCAGTACTTC
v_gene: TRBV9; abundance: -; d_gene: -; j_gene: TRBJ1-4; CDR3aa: CASSVAGDNEKLFF; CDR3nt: TGTGCCAGCAGCGTAGCAGGGGATAATGAAAAACTGTTTTTT
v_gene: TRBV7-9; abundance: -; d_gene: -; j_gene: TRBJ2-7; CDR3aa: CASSRGGSPEQYF; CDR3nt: TGTGCCAGCAGCAGGGGGGGCAGTCCCGAGCAGTACTTC
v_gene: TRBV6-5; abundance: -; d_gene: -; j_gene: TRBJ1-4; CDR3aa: CASSYSGATNEKLFF; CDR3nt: TGTGCCAGCAGTTACTCGGGGGCGACTAATGAAAAACTGTTTTTT
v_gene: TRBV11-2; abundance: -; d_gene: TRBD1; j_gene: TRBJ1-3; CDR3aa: CASSVLRDNRGVGNTIYF; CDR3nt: TGTGCCAGCAGCGTCTTACGGGACAACAGGGGGGTAGGAAACACCATATATTTT
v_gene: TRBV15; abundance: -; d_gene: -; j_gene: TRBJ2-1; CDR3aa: CATSRDVNEQFF; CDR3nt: TGTGCCACCAGCAGAGACGTAAATGAGCAGTTCTTC
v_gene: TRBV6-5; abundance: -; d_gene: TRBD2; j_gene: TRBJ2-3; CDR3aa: CASRLTSVPTDTQYF; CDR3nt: TGTGCCAGCAGACTTACTAGCGTCCCCACAGATACGCAGTATTTT
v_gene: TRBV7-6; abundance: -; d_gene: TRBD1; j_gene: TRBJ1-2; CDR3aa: CASSLEPQGANDYGYTF; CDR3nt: TGTGCCAGCAGCTTAGAACCGCAGGGGGCTAATGACTATGGCTACACCTTC
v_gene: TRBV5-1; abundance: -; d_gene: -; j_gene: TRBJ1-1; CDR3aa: CASSLMVENTEAFF; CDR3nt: TGCGCCAGCAGCTTGATGGTAGAGAACACTGAAGCTTTCTTT
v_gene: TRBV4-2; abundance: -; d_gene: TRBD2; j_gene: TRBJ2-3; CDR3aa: CASSQDSRVGGSTDTQYF; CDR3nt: TGTGCCAGCAGCCAAGATTCCCGGGTCGGCGGGAGTACAGATACGCAGTATTTT
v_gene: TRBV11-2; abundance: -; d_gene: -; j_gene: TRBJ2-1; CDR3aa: CASSLHPGTSYNEQFF; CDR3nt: TGTGCCAGCAGCTTACACCCCGGGACTTCCTACAATGAGCAGTTCTTC
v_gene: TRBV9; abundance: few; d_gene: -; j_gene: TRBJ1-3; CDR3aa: CASSVSIDDTIYF; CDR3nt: TGTGCCAGCAGCGTTAGTATCGATGACACCATATATTTT
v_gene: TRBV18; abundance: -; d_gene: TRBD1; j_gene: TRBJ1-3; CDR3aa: CASSLSRTGIGNTIYF; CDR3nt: TGTGCCAGCTCACTTAGCCGGACAGGGATTGGAAACACCATATATTTT
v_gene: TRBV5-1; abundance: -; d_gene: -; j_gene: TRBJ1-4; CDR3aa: CASSGGITNEKLFF; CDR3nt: TGCGCCAGCAGCGGGGGCATCACTAATGAAAAACTGTTTTTT
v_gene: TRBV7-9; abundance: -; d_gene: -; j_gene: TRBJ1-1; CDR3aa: CASSLERVNTEAFF; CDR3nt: TGTGCCAGCAGCTTAGAACGGGTGAACACTGAAGCTTTCTTT
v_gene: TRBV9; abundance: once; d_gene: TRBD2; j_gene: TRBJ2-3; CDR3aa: CASSVGSGSTDTQYF; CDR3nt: TGTGCCAGCAGCGTAGGTAGCGGGAGCACAGATACGCAGTATTTT
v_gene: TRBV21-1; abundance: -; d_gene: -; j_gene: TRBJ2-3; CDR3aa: CASPRQGHSFSTDTQYF; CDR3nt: TGTGCCAGTCCGCGACAGGGCCATTCCTTCTCCACAGATACGCAGTATTTT
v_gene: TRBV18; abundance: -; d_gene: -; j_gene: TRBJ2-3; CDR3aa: CASSPYGRAGAPTDTQYF; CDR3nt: TGTGCCAGCTCACCTTATGGACGGGCAGGGGCGCCCACAGATACGCAGTATTTT
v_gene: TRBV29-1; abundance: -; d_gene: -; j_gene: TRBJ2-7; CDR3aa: CSVGAGQSSPGGQYF; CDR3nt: TGCAGCGTCGGCGCGGGACAGTCCAGCCCGGGCGGGCAGTACTTC
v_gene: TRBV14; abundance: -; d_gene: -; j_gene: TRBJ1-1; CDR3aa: CASSQQMNTEAFF; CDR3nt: TGTGCCAGCAGCCAACAGATGAACACTGAAGCTTTCTTT
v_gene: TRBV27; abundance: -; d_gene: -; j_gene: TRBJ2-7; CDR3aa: CASSLSTGVGREQYF; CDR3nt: TGTGCCAGCAGTTTATCAACCGGGGTGGGTCGGGAGCAGTACTTC
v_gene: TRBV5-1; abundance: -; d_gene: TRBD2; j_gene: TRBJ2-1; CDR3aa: CASSLVPSGRADEQFF; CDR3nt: TGCGCCAGCAGCTTGGTCCCTAGCGGGAGGGCCGATGAGCAGTTCTTC
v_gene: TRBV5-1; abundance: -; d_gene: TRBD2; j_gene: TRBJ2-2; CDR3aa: CASAGTSLRVSGELFF; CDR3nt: TGCGCCAGCGCCGGGACTAGCCTTCGAGTATCCGGGGAGCTGTTTTTT
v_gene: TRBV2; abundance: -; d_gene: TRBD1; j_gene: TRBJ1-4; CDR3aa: CASRDRGEKLFF; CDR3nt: TGTGCCAGCAGGGACAGGGGCGAAAAACTGTTTTTT
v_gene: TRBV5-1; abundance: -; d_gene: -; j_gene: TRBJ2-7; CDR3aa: CASSLRQDANEQYF; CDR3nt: TGCGCCAGCAGCCTGAGACAAGACGCAAACGAGCAGTACTTC
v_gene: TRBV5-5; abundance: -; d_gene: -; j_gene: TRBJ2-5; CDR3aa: CASNIGETQYF; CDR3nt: TGTGCCAGCAATATCGGGGAGACCCAGTACTTC
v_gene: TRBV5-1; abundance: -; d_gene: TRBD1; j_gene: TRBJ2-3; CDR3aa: CASSFSSTGGTDTQYF; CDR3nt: TGCGCCAGCAGCTTCTCCTCGACAGGGGGCACAGATACGCAGTATTTT
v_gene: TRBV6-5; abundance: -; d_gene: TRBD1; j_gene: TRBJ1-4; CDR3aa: CASSYAGQGGEKLFF; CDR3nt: TGTGCCAGCAGTTACGCGGGACAGGGAGGAGAAAAACTGTTTTTT
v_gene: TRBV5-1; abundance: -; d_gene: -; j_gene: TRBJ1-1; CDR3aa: CASSPFTGKETEAFF; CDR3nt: TGCGCCAGCAGCCCCTTCACAGGGAAGGAGACTGAAGCTTTCTTT
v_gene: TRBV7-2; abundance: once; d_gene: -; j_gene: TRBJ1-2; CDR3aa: CASSLAVKGGYYGYTF; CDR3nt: TGTGCCAGCAGCTTAGCGGTCAAGGGGGGGTACTATGGCTACACCTTC
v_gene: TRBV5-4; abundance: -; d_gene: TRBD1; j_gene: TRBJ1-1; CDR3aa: CASSLQTGGTEAFF; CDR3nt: TGTGCCAGCAGCTTACAAACAGGGGGCACTGAAGCTTTCTTT
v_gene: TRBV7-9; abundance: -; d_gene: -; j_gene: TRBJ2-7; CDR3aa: CASSLVVGDEQYF; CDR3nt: TGTGCCAGCAGCTTAGTAGTAGGGGACGAGCAGTACTTC
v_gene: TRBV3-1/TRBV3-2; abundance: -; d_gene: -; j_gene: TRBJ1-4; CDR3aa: CASSRGQWGATNEKLFF; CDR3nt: TGTGCCAGCAGCCGAGGACAATGGGGGGCAACTAATGAAAAACTGTTTTTT
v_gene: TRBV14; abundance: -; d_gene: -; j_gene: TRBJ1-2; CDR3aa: CASSQRTGTYGYTF; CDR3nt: TGTGCCAGCAGCCAACGCACAGGTACCTATGGCTACACCTTC
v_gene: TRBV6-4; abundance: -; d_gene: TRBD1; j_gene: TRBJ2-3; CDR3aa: CASSRDRVSSTDTQYF; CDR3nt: TGTGCCAGCAGCCGGGACAGGGTTTCTAGCACAGATACGCAGTATTTT
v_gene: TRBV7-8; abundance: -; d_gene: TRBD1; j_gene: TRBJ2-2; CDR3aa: CASRTGTLAGELFF; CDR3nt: TGTGCCAGCAGGACAGGGACCCTTGCCGGGGAGCTGTTTTTT
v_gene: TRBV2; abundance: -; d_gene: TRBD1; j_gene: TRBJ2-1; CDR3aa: CASSFITGGGEQFF; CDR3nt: TGTGCCAGCAGTTTTATAACAGGGGGCGGTGAGCAGTTCTTC
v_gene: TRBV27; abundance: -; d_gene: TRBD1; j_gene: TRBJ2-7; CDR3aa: CASSLRSGQGNIYEQYF; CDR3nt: TGTGCCAGCAGTTTGCGGAGCGGACAGGGGAACATATACGAGCAGTACTTC
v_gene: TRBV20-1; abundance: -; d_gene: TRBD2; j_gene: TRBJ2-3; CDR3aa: CSASYGGRAWDTQYF; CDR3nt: TGCAGTGCTAGTTACGGCGGGAGGGCCTGGGATACGCAGTATTTT